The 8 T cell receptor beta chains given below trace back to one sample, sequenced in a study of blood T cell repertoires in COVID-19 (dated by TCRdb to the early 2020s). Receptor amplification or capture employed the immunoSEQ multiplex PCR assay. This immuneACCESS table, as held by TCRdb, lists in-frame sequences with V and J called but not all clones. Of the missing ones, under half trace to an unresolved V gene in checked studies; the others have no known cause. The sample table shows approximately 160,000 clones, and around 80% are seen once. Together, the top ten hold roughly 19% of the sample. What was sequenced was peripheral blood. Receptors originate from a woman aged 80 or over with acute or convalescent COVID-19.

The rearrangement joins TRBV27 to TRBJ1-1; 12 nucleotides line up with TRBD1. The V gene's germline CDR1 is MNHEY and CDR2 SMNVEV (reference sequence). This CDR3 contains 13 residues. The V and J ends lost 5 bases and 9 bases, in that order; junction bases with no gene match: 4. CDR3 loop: CASSLRDRGQAFF. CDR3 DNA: TGTGCCAGCAGTCTACGGGACAGGGGGCAAGCTTTCTTT.

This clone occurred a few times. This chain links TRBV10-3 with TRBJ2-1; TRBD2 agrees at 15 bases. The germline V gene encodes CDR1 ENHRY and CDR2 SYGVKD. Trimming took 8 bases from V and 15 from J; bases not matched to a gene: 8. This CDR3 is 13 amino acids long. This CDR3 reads CAIGRTSGREAFF. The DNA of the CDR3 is TGTGCCATCGGACGGACTAGCGGGAGGGAGGCGTTCTTC.

The CDR3 sequence: CASSPSGTSSYEQYF. In DNA form, the CDR3 reads TGTGCCAGCAGCCCGTCCGGGACTAGCTCCTACGAGCAGTACTTC. The chain is built from TRBV7-2 and TRBJ2-7, with 8 bases that match TRBD2. In germline, CDR1 is SGHTA, CDR2 FQGNSA. V shed 5 bases and J 0 bases; nucleotides not matched to a gene: 6. This CDR3 has 15 amino acids. Using reference TRBV7-2 and TRBJ2-7 for the parts outside the CDR3, the full variable domain is GAGVSQSPSNKVTEKGKDVELRCDPISGHTALYWYRQSLGQGLEFLIYFQGNSAPDKSGLPSDRFSAERTGGSVSTLTIQRTQQEDSAVYLCASSPSGTSSYEQYFGPGTRLTVT.

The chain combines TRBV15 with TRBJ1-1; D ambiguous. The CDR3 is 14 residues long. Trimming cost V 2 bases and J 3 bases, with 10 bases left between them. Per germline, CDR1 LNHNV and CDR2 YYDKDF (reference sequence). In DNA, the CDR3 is TGTGCCACCAGCAGATCCAGGTGGGACACTGAAGCTTTCTTT. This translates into CATSRSRWDTEAFF.

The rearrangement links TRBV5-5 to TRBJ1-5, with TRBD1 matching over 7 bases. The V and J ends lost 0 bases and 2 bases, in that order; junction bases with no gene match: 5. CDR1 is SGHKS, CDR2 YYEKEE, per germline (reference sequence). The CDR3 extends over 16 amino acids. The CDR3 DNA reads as TGTGCCAGCAGCTTGGAACAGGGGATTCGCAATCAGCCCCAGCATTTT. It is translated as CASSLEQGIRNQPQHF. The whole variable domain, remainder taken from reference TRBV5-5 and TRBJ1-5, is DAGVTQSPTHLIKTRGQQVTLRCSPISGHKSVSWYQQVLGQGPQFIFQYYEKEERGRGNFPDRFSARQFPNYSSELNVNALLLGDSALYLCASSLEQGIRNQPQHFGDGTRLSIL.

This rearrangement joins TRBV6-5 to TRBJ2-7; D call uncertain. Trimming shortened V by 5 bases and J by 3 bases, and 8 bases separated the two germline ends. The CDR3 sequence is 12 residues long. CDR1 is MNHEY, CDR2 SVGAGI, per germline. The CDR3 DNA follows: TGTGCCAGCAGTACAGTTTTCTACGAGCAGTACTTC. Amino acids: CASSTVFYEQYF.

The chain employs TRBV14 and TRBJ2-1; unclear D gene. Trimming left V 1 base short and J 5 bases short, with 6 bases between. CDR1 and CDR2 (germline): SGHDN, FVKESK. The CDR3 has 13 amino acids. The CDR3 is CASSQVVNNEQFF. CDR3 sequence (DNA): TGTGCCAGCAGCCAAGTAGTCAACAATGAGCAGTTCTTC.

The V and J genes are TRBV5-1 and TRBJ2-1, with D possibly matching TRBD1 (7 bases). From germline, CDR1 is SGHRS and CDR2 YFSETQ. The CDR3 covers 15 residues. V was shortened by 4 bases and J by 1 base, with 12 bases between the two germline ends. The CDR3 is CASSTGDRSYNEQFF. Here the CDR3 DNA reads TGCGCCAGCAGCACGGGGGACAGATCCTACAATGAGCAGTTCTTC.